Listed here are 2 T cell receptor beta chains from one sample, sequenced in a study of beta chain features in type 1 diabetes. Expressed TCRB transcripts were sequenced after all isolated RNA was converted to cDNA. The table came from immunoSEQ multiplex PCR; TCRdb's copy has only in-frame clones and leaves some out. The data contain fewer than 650,000 clones, around 15% of them singletons. The sequencing sample was made of naive CD4+ T cells from blood. These receptors were taken from a man aged 18 to 29 in good health.

This clone has just a few counts. This chain joins TRBV7-2 and TRBJ2-3, with TRBD2 matching over 11 bases. The J segment lost 2 bases and the V segment lost 5 bases, leaving 9 bases of the junction unmatched. The germline V gene encodes CDR1 SGHTA and CDR2 FQGNSA. The CDR3 contains 17 residues. The CDR3 reads CASSLSGTSGTTDTQYF. The CDR3 coding sequence is TGTGCCAGCAGCCTCTCAGGGACTAGCGGAACCACAGATACGCAGTATTTT. Full variable domain (outside the CDR3, taken from reference TRBV7-2 and TRBJ2-3): GAGVSQSPSNKVTEKGKDVELRCDPISGHTALYWYRQSLGQGLEFLIYFQGNSAPDKSGLPSDRFSAERTGGSVSTLTIQRTQQEDSAVYLCASSLSGTSGTTDTQYFGPGTRLTVL.

This clone was counted between two and nine times. V is TRBV6-4 and J is TRBJ1-1; 8 bases agree with TRBD1. V was pared by 3 bases and J by 3 bases, with 0 bases of the junction left unmatched. Germline CDR1 MRHNA, CDR2 SNTAGT. The CDR3 is 13 amino acids. The CDR3 spells CASSEDRDTEAFF. The CDR3 DNA follows: TGTGCCAGCAGTGAGGACAGGGACACTGAAGCTTTCTTT.